The 27 T cell receptor beta chains listed next were all sequenced from one sample in a study of T cell responses to AZD1222 COVID-19 vaccine. Profiled with immunoSEQ multiplex PCR; TCRdb holds only in-frame clones, not every one. The repertoire has some 130,000 clones, over 75% of them found once; the top ten carry less than 4.5%. This sample comprised peripheral blood, obtained on day 0 of AZD1222 vaccination. The origin of the receptors is an adult in good health.

This clone was counted once. The V call is TRBV27, the J call TRBJ1-1; the D gene is possibly TRBD1 (5 bases). The V gene lost 4 bases and the J gene lost 4 bases, with 10 bases spanning the gap. This CDR3 has 13 amino acids. Germline values: CDR1 MNHEY, CDR2 SMNVEV (reference sequence). CDR3 nucleotide sequence: TGTGCCAGCAGTTGGGGCAGCCTCACTGAAGCTTTCTTT. Amino acid sequence: CASSWGSLTEAFF.

The chain has TRBV5-1 and TRBJ2-5, with 10 bases that match TRBD2. J was trimmed by 2 bases and V by 1 base; bases with no gene match: 2. This CDR3 contains 15 residues. CDR1 and CDR2 from the germline V gene are SGHRS and YFSETQ. The CDR3 here is CASSLTSGAQETQYF. Here the CDR3 DNA reads TGCGCCAGCAGCTTGACTAGCGGGGCGCAAGAGACCCAGTACTTC.

V usage is TRBV29-1 and J usage is TRBJ2-1; D is uncertain. CDR1 is SQVTM, CDR2 ANQGSEA, per germline. V dropped 6 bases and J dropped 3 bases, with 12 bases sitting between them. This CDR3 is 13 amino acids long. The CDR3 DNA reads TGCAGCGTCGAAATCGACGGCTACAATGAGCAGTTCTTC. Its translation: CSVEIDGYNEQFF.

The genes are TRBV6-6 and TRBJ2-7, with TRBD1 identical over 10 bases. Germline V gene data show CDR1 as MNHNY and CDR2 as SVGAGI (reference sequence). V trimming: 4 bases; J trimming: 5 bases; junction bases outside the gene matches: 11. The CDR3 spans 16 residues. This chain's CDR3 is CASSSTTGGPWNEQYF. CDR3 nucleotide sequence: TGTGCCAGCAGTTCCACGACAGGGGGCCCCTGGAACGAGCAGTACTTC.

This chain uses TRBV7-8 with TRBJ2-2; 13 bases align to TRBD2. The trim removed 4 bases at V and 2 bases at J, leaving 7 bases unmatched. CDR1 and CDR2 from the germline V gene are SGHVS and FQNEAQ. This CDR3 has 18 amino acids. This CDR3 is CASSSRGLAGLNTGELFF. In DNA, the CDR3 is TGTGCCAGCAGCTCCCGGGGACTAGCGGGGCTAAACACCGGGGAGCTGTTTTTT.

The chain couples TRBV7-2 to TRBJ1-1; unclear D gene. V lost 1 base to trimming and J lost 2 bases, with 5 bases between them. Germline CDR1 and CDR2: SGHTA and FQGNSA. The CDR3 loop spans 13 amino acids. The CDR3 sequence is CASSLGANTEAFF. The CDR3 nucleotides read TGTGCCAGCAGCTTAGGGGCTAACACTGAAGCTTTCTTT.

The chain combines TRBV28 with TRBJ1-1; unclear D gene. Trimming pared 4 bases from V and 4 bases from J, leaving 4 bases between. The germline gives CDR1 MDHEN, CDR2 SYDVKM. The CDR3 covers 11 residues. The CDR3 region has the DNA TGTGCCAGCAGTTCCCTCACTGAAGCTTTCTTT. Its translation is CASSSLTEAFF.

The chain joins TRBV12-3 or TRBV12-4 to TRBJ2-2; no reliable D call. The V end was cut by 6 bases, the J end by 6 bases, with 8 bases between. The CDR3 length is 12 residues. The CDR3 spells CASSLLAGELFF. DNA of the CDR3: TGTGCCAGCAGCCTCTTGGCCGGGGAGCTGTTTTTT.

The chain joins TRBV18 to TRBJ1-1; no firm D call. Germline values: CDR1 KGHSH, CDR2 LQKENI. Trimming took 4 bases from V and 1 from J, leaving 7 bases between them. The CDR3 spans 13 residues. CDR3 bases: TGTGCCAGCTCACAGGAACAGAACACTGAAGCTTTCTTT. As protein: CASSQEQNTEAFF.

The chain couples TRBV2 to TRBJ2-7; no firm D call. CDR3 length: 11 amino acids. Germline values: CDR1 SNHLY, CDR2 FYNNEI. The V end lost 5 bases, the J end lost 3 bases, and 5 bases lay between the germline ends. CDR3 in amino acids: CASSQYYEQYF. In DNA form, the CDR3 reads TGTGCCAGCAGTCAGTACTACGAGCAGTACTTC.

V usage is TRBV9 and J usage is TRBJ2-2; D is perhaps TRBD1 or TRBD2 (6 bases each). The V gene lost 0 bases and the J gene lost 2 bases, with 11 bases spanning the gap. This CDR3 is 16 amino acids long. Germline CDR1 reads SGDLS; CDR2 reads YYNGEE. The chain's CDR3 is CASSVVGGPNTGELFF. The CDR3 bases are TGTGCCAGCAGCGTAGTAGGGGGGCCCAACACCGGGGAGCTGTTTTTT.

This clone was seen just once. V and J are TRBV4-2 and TRBJ2-2; 8 nucleotides match TRBD2. Trimming cost V 0 bases and J 5 bases; bases outside gene matches: 8. The CDR3 runs 17 residues. Germline values: CDR1 LGHNA, CDR2 YNFKEQ. The CDR3 protein is CASSQDHGTRGTGELFF. The CDR3 bases are TGTGCCAGCAGCCAAGATCACGGGACTAGAGGAACCGGGGAGCTGTTTTTT.

The J gene is TRBJ2-3, the V gene TRBV4-2; 10 bases are shared with TRBD2. There are 15 residues in the CDR3. CDR1 is LGHNA and CDR2 is YNFKEQ in the germline V gene. V was clipped by 2 bases and J by 6 bases; unmatched bases: 5. Here the CDR3 DNA reads TGTGCCAGCAGCCAAATAACTAGCGGGGACGATACGCAGTATTTT. This gives the protein CASSQITSGDDTQYF.

V is TRBV5-3 and J is TRBJ2-2; 10 bases are a match to TRBD1. TRBV5-3 is sorted into the ORF group, with uncertain function. CDR3 length: 15 amino acids. V dropped 4 bases and J dropped 9; count of bases not matched to a gene: 9. Written as DNA, the CDR3 is TGTGCCAGAAGCCGGGACAGGGGTTTATTTAGGGAGCTGTTTTTT. This translates into CARSRDRGLFRELFF.

The V call is TRBV18, the J call TRBJ2-2; D is uncertain. CDR3 length: 13 residues. The germline CDR1 and CDR2 sequences are KGHSH and LQKENI. Deletions cut 5 bases from V and 0 bases from J, with 4 bases between. CDR3 sequence reads: CASSSANTGELFF. In DNA form, the CDR3 reads TGTGCCAGCTCATCCGCGAACACCGGGGAGCTGTTTTTT.

This clone was counted a few times. The rearrangement links TRBV7-9 to TRBJ1-2; D unresolved. The CDR3 is made up of 13 amino acids. Deletions cut 0 bases from V and 7 bases from J, with 9 bases between. CDR1 and CDR2 from the germline V gene are SEHNR and FQNEAQ (reference sequence). For the CDR3, the DNA is TGTGCCAGCAGCTTAGCAGAGGATACTGGCTACACCTTC. Its protein is CASSLAEDTGYTF.

This sequence joins TRBV7-6 and TRBJ1-4; D may be TRBD1 (5 bases). The CDR3 loop spans 17 amino acids. The V and J ends lost 5 bases and 1 base respectively, with 17 bases between them. The germline V gene encodes CDR1 SGHVS and CDR2 FNYEAQ. CDR3 amino acids: CASSLDPAGGTNEKLFF. The DNA of the CDR3 is TGTGCCAGCAGCCTCGACCCCGCCGGGGGAACTAATGAAAAACTGTTTTTT. The full variable domain, with the rest looked up from reference TRBV7-6 and TRBJ1-4, is GAGVSQSPRYKVTKRGQDVALRCDPISGHVSLYWYRQALGQGPEFLTYFNYEAQQDKSGLPNDRFSAERPEGSISTLTIQRTEQRDSAMYRCASSLDPAGGTNEKLFFGSGTQLSVL.

V usage is TRBV19 and J usage is TRBJ2-2; no definite D call. Germline CDR1 reads LNHDA; CDR2 reads SQIVND (reference sequence). The CDR3 has 17 amino acids. Trimming took 6 bases from V and 6 from J, leaving 23 bases between them. The CDR3 spells CASRLPSPEPSAGELFF. In nucleotides, the CDR3 is TGTGCCAGTAGACTTCCAAGCCCCGAACCGAGTGCCGGGGAGCTGTTTTTT.

The chain recombines TRBV21-1 with TRBJ1-1. TRBV21-1 represents a pseudogene. The CDR3 contains 14 residues. DNA of the CDR3: TGTGCCAGCAGCAAAGCCCTCAATGGGACTGAAGCTTTCTTT. Translating it yields CASSKALNGTEAFF.

This clone was detected only a few times. V usage is TRBV6-5 and J usage is TRBJ1-2; the D is unclear. V lost 7 bases and J lost 0, with 12 bases in between. The CDR3 runs 14 residues. The V gene's germline CDR1 is MNHEY and CDR2 SVGAGI. CDR3: CASIFRGANYGYTF. CDR3 in DNA: TGTGCCAGCATATTCAGAGGAGCTAACTATGGCTACACCTTC.

The rearrangement links TRBV5-8 to TRBJ2-5, with 7 nucleotides matching TRBD1. J was trimmed by 2 bases and V by 7 bases; bases with no gene match: 8. This CDR3 region has 14 residues. Germline CDR1 reads SGHTS; CDR2 reads YDEGEE. CDR3 sequence reads: CASSDRILQETQYF. The CDR3 DNA is TGTGCCAGCTCGGACAGGATTCTTCAAGAGACCCAGTACTTC.

J is TRBJ1-4 and V is TRBV7-8, with 7 bases matching TRBD1. J lost 8 bases, V lost 5 bases, and 2 bases had no gene match. Germline lookup yields CDR1 SGHVS and CDR2 FQNEAQ. The CDR3 loop spans 12 amino acids. CDR3 DNA sequence: TGTGCCAGCAGCCCACAGGGGGAAAAACTGTTTTTT. As protein: CASSPQGEKLFF.

The CDR3 DNA sequence: TGTGCCAGCAGCTTAAGCAGGGCCAGTGAAAAACTGTTTTTT. The encoded protein is CASSLSRASEKLFF. This chain links TRBV7-8 with TRBJ1-4, with D possibly TRBD1 on 5 matching bases. The length of the CDR3 is 14 residues. Germline loops: CDR1 SGHVS, CDR2 FQNEAQ. Trimming cost V 2 bases and J 7 bases, with 11 bases left between them.

This clone was observed once. V usage is TRBV7-9 and J usage is TRBJ1-1; the D gene is possibly TRBD1 (6 bases). This CDR3 comprises 17 residues. Germline V gene lookup returns CDR1 SEHNR and CDR2 FQNEAQ (reference sequence). V lost 3 bases to trimming and J lost 3 bases, with 20 bases between them. This CDR3 is CASSFPSGGSLDTEAFF. In DNA form, the CDR3 reads TGTGCCAGCAGCTTCCCTAGTGGGGGCTCCCTGGACACTGAAGCTTTCTTT.

The chain is built from TRBV4-3 and TRBJ2-2, with D unresolved. Trimming left V 3 bases short and J 8 bases short, with 7 bases between. The CDR3 has 12 amino acids. Germline CDR1 is LGHNA and CDR2 is YSLEER. The CDR3 here is CASSQGEGELFF. Here the CDR3 DNA reads TGCGCCAGCAGCCAGGGTGAGGGGGAGCTGTTTTTT.

By sample share, this clone is medium-sized. The chain recombines TRBV4-2 with TRBJ2-6; TRBD2 matches at 13 bases. The CDR3 is made up of 17 amino acids. Unmatched junction bases numbered 0, after V lost 1 base and J lost 3 bases. Germline V gives CDR1 LGHNA, CDR2 YNFKEQ. Written as DNA, the CDR3 is TGTGCCAGCAGCCAAGGGACTAGCGGGGGTGGGGCCAACGTCCTGACTTTC. It specifies CASSQGTSGGGANVLTF.

In its sample, this clone was seen once. The chain joins TRBV2 to TRBJ1-1; 8 positions agree with TRBD1. With V trimmed by 7 bases and J by 4 bases, 8 bases remained unmatched. The CDR3 loop spans 14 amino acids. Germline loops: CDR1 SNHLY, CDR2 FYNNEI. The DNA for the CDR3 is TGTGCCAGCACCGACAGGGGTGGGGGCACTGAAGCTTTCTTT. It translates to CASTDRGGGTEAFF.